A single sample is the source of the 20 T cell receptor beta chains below, sequenced in a study of T cell changes during pregnancy in multiple sclerosis. Assay: immunoSEQ multiplex PCR; the TCRdb copy retains only in-frame clones and omits some. The sample has tens of thousands of clones; under 95% are singletons. The material sequenced was CD8+ T cells from peripheral blood mononuclear cells, taken in the second trimester of pregnancy. Receptors were obtained from a female donor with multiple sclerosis, enrolled in a pregnancy study.

The CDR3 sequence: CASRQGGNEQFF. The CDR3 DNA follows: TGTGCCAGTAGGCAGGGGGGCAATGAGCAGTTCTTC. The chain employs TRBV19 and TRBJ2-1, with D perhaps matching TRBD1 (7 bases). Germline CDR1 and CDR2: LNHDA and SQIVND (reference sequence). Trimming pared 6 bases from V and 6 bases from J, leaving 9 bases between. The CDR3 sequence is 12 residues long. Combining the CDR3 with reference TRBV19 and TRBJ2-1 gives the whole variable domain DGGITQSPKYLFRKEGQNVTLSCEQNLNHDAMYWYRQDPGQGLRLIYYSQIVNDFQKGDIAEGYSVSREKKESFPLTVTSAQKNPTAFYLCASRQGGNEQFFGPGTRLTVL.

This clone was found once. The J gene is TRBJ2-7, the V gene TRBV4-1; 11 bases match TRBD2. The CDR3 spans 16 residues. Germline trimming cut 3 bases from V and 4 bases from J; bases unmatched to any gene: 8. CDR1 MGHRA and CDR2 YSYEKL come from the germline V gene. The CDR3 nucleotides are TGCGCCAGCAGCCACGGGGTAGCGGGAGGGTTGTACGAGCAGTACTTC. It codes for CASSHGVAGGLYEQYF.

V usage is TRBV7-9 and J usage is TRBJ2-1; no clear D gene. The CDR3 loop spans 12 amino acids. V was trimmed by 2 bases and J by 5 bases, leaving 4 bases between them. Germline V CDR1 and CDR2: SEHNR, FQNEAQ (reference sequence). CDR3: CASSLLHNEQFF. The CDR3, as DNA: TGTGCCAGCAGCTTACTCCACAATGAGCAGTTCTTC.

The chain couples TRBV28 to TRBJ1-1, with a possible D match to TRBD1 (6 bases). The CDR3 has 15 residues. V lost 5 bases and J lost 2, with 15 bases in between. In germline, CDR1 is MDHEN, CDR2 SYDVKM. CDR3 residues: CASSPRTDSNTEAFF. CDR3 in DNA: TGTGCCAGCAGTCCGCGGACAGACAGTAACACTGAAGCTTTCTTT.

The chain links TRBV27 to TRBJ2-1; perhaps TRBD2 as D (6 bases). Germline V gives CDR1 MNHEY, CDR2 SMNVEV (reference sequence). Trimming stripped 2 bases from V and 10 bases from J, with 15 bases between. The CDR3 loop spans 14 amino acids. The CDR3 loop is CASSLKRSGGEQFF. The CDR3 coding sequence is TGTGCCAGCAGTTTAAAACGTAGCGGCGGGGAGCAGTTCTTC.

The CDR3 bases are TGTGCCAGCAGGGCGATAGGGGGCGAGCAGTACTTC. This codes for CASRAIGGEQYF. The chain recombines TRBV6-1 with TRBJ2-7, with D perhaps matching TRBD1 (6 bases). The germline V and J ends were trimmed by 6 bases and 6 bases, with 12 bases remaining between them. This CDR3 has 12 amino acids. From germline, CDR1 is MNHNS and CDR2 SASEGT.

This rearrangement joins TRBV21-1 to TRBJ1-1. TRBV21-1 is annotated as a pseudogene. The CDR3 runs 15 residues. This CDR3 reads CASSPGRIMNTEAFF. As DNA, the CDR3 is TGTGCCAGCAGTCCAGGGAGGATCATGAACACTGAAGCTTTCTTT.

The genes are TRBV9 and TRBJ1-1; TRBD1 matches at 12 bases. This CDR3 is built from 16 residues. Looked up from germline, CDR1 is SGDLS and CDR2 is YYNGEE. V was clipped by 0 bases and J by 5 bases; unmatched bases: 5. The CDR3 region is CASSVGDRGRRTEAFF. In DNA, the CDR3 is TGTGCCAGCAGCGTAGGGGACAGGGGGCGTCGGACTGAAGCTTTCTTT.

V usage is TRBV30 and J usage is TRBJ2-7; no firm D call. The germline V gene encodes CDR1 GTSNPN and CDR2 SVGIG (reference sequence). The CDR3 runs 10 residues. V was clipped by 5 bases and J by 4 bases, with 6 bases between them. In nucleotides, the CDR3 is TGTGCCTGGGGCAGTTACGAGCAGTACTTC. Translation: CAWGSYEQYF.

About this clone itself: Distinct nucleotide sequences in the sample also encode this CDR3. The chain recombines TRBV27 with TRBJ2-7; 7 bases fit TRBD1. J lost 4 bases, V lost 3 bases, and 3 bases had no gene match. Germline V CDR1 and CDR2: MNHEY, SMNVEV (reference sequence). The CDR3 has 13 residues. The CDR3 coding sequence is TGTGCCAGCAGTTTGGGACAGACGTACGAGCAGTACTTC. Translating gives CASSLGQTYEQYF.

V and J are TRBV28 and TRBJ2-3; maybe TRBD2 (6 bases). The CDR3 length is 17 residues. The germline gives CDR1 MDHEN, CDR2 SYDVKM. Trimming removed 6 bases from V and 2 bases from J, with 21 bases in between. The CDR3 DNA sequence: TGTGCCAGCAGCATTGGGTCGGGGGAGGCGGACACAGATACGCAGTATTTT. It yields the protein CASSIGSGEADTDTQYF.

V and J are TRBV4-3 and TRBJ1-2; 7 bases map to TRBD1. V gave up 4 bases and J gave up 4 bases; unmatched junction bases: 6. The CDR3 is 14 amino acids. Germline CDR1 LGHNA, CDR2 YSLEER. The DNA for the CDR3 is TGCGCCAGCAGCCCCCGGACAGGTAGCTATGGCTACACCTTC. Its translation is CASSPRTGSYGYTF.

The chain has TRBV27 and TRBJ2-3, with 7 positions matching TRBD1. Germline values: CDR1 MNHEY, CDR2 SMNVEV (reference sequence). CDR3 length equals 15 residues. J gave up 5 bases and V 3 bases, and 8 bases lay outside the gene matches. CDR3 in amino acids: CASSFTGENGDTQYF. The CDR3 DNA is TGTGCCAGCAGTTTCACAGGGGAAAATGGAGATACGCAGTATTTT.

The count of this clone is one. The CDR3 nucleotides read TGTGCCAGTAGTCCGGGACAGGGGTCCACTGAAGCTTTCTTT. It specifies CASSPGQGSTEAFF. This chain joins TRBV19 and TRBJ1-1; 10 positions match TRBD1. The length of the CDR3 is 14 residues. V lost 5 bases and J lost 4; bases outside the gene matches: 4. CDR1 is LNHDA and CDR2 is SQIVND in the germline V gene (reference sequence).

The rearrangement links TRBV6-1 to TRBJ1-2; 8 nucleotides agree with TRBD1. The CDR3 has 15 amino acids. CDR1 and CDR2 from the germline V gene are MNHNS and SASEGT. With 6 bases clipped from V and 4 bases from J, the junction kept 10 bases outside the gene matches. The CDR3 bases are TGTGCCAGCAGCGTTGACACAGGGACAGGCTATGGCTACACCTTC. Protein product: CASSVDTGTGYGYTF.

The chain joins TRBV5-4 to TRBJ2-7; D gene unclear. The CDR3 is made up of 12 amino acids. Germline loops: CDR1 SGHNT, CDR2 YYREEE (reference sequence). Trimming removed 0 bases at V and 2 bases at J, with 3 bases between. The DNA of the CDR3 is TGTGCCAGCAGCTTGGGAGCCTACGAGCAGTACTTC. Its protein product is CASSLGAYEQYF.

J is TRBJ2-1 and V is TRBV27, with D possibly TRBD1 on 5 matching bases. Per the germline V gene, CDR1 is MNHEY and CDR2 is SMNVEV (reference sequence). V lost 1 base to trimming and J lost 7 bases, with 11 bases between them. This CDR3 has 14 amino acids. The CDR3 protein is CASSLYRSGNEQFF. The CDR3 DNA follows: TGTGCCAGCAGTTTATACAGGTCTGGGAATGAGCAGTTCTTC.

The chain employs TRBV14 and TRBJ1-2, with TRBD1 identical over 12 bases. CDR1 is SGHDN and CDR2 is FVKESK in the germline V gene. The CDR3 totals 18 residues. With V trimmed by 5 bases and J by 6 bases, 16 bases remained unmatched. CDR3: CASSDRDRGRDRSHGYTF. The CDR3 DNA reads as TGTGCCAGCAGCGACCGGGACAGGGGGCGCGATCGAAGCCATGGCTACACCTTC.

The table lists this clone with a count of one. The genes are TRBV27 and TRBJ2-1; perhaps TRBD2 as D (6 bases). The CDR3 totals 14 residues. V was cut by 3 bases and J by 5 bases, with 11 bases left in between. In germline, CDR1 is MNHEY, CDR2 SMNVEV (reference sequence). CDR3 bases: TGTGCCAGCAGTTTCACGGAGGGGCACAATGAGCAGTTCTTC. Its protein product is CASSFTEGHNEQFF.

The chain is built from TRBV9 and TRBJ2-5, with 8 bases fitting TRBD2. CDR3 length: 15 residues. The V segment lost 7 bases and the J segment 1 base; nucleotides outside the gene matches: 9. Per the germline V gene, CDR1 is SGDLS and CDR2 is YYNGEE. The CDR3 nucleotides read TGTGCCAGCGGAATAAGCGGGAGAACCCAAGAGACCCAGTACTTC. Amino acids: CASGISGRTQETQYF.